This TCR beta chain derives from a study of OX40 agonist ivuxolimab in advanced cancers. In the study overall: Ivuxolimab was a fully human IgG2 agonistic monoclonal antibody targeting the costimulatory receptor OX40 (CD134). The point of sequencing TCRbeta in the periphery was to test whether ivuxolimab changed TCR sequence diversity and drove clonal T-cell expansion. The paper covers the monotherapy dose-escalation part of the phase I ivuxolimab trial, which included N of about 56 patients. Of the approximately 50 patients in dose escalation, about 20 had hepatocellular carcinoma, approximately 15 had melanoma, 9 had renal cell carcinoma and 9 had head and neck cancer. Intravenous ivuxolimab was administered to patients every 2 weeks at six dose levels: 0.01, 0.1, 0.3, 1.5, 3 and 10 mg/kg. Partial responses were achieved by three dose-escalation patients, of whom one had hepatocellular carcinoma and two had cutaneous melanoma. Patients were allowed to have had prior anti-PD-1, anti-PD-L1 or anti-CTLA-4 therapy, and 40% to 45% of the dose-escalation patients had been treated with checkpoint inhibitors. A male proportion of under 85% and a mean age of roughly 58 years, ranging from about 20 to 85, were recorded for the dose-escalation cohort.

The full study reports these points: On average, CD8+ T cells showed more expanded clones than CD4+ T cells after ivuxolimab. At doses of 0.1 to 3.0 mg/kg, clonal expansion of both CD4+ and CD8+ blood T cells was observed from baseline to week 6. Low levels of normalized T-cell clonal expansion were also shown by some nonresponding patients. The antigen specificity of the peripheral T cells that underwent clonal expansion was not determined. In the 0.1-3.0 mg/kg groups, partial responders were among the patients with the lowest normalized peripheral clonal expansion, particularly in CD8+ T cells.

Genomic DNA was isolated from the sorted cells so that the TCRbeta CDR3 region could be sequenced. The immunoSEQ Assay was used to sequence the TCRbeta CDR3 regions. TCRdb's version of the immuneACCESS table is confined to in-frame rearrangements and falls short of the full clone set. An unresolved V gene accounts for under half of the shortfall where checked; the remainder is of unknown origin. The sample table records around 64,000 clones; about four fifths of these occur just once. The ten largest clones take up less than 2.5% of the sample. This clone was seen a handful of times. No cognate antigen has been identified for it. No base-level quality is on record; no much larger clone is a single base apart. The trial excluded patients who had a history of autoimmune disease or who were on systemic immunosuppression. In every dose cohort, peripheral blood was drawn for TCR sequencing at baseline, cycle 4 day 1, and cycle 7 day 1. The samples were taken from a phase I, first-in-human, multicenter, open-label dose-escalation trial of ivuxolimab. Adults with locally advanced or metastatic head and neck squamous cell, hepatocellular, melanoma or renal cell carcinoma were enrolled in the trial. CD4+ and CD8+ T cells were sorted separately from peripheral blood before TCR sequencing.

This TCR derives from an adult with an advanced solid tumor such as melanoma, head and neck, liver or kidney cancer. The source material was CD4+ or CD8+ T cells sorted from blood, sampled in a trial of the OX40 agonist ivuxolimab.

The CDR3 protein sequence reads: CASSLVPRTGWPVGEQFF. The sequenced DNA is TGTGCCAGCAGTCTCGTGCCCCGGACAGGGTGGCCGGTAGGTGAGCAGTTCTTC. The rearranged chain carries TRBV28 and TRBJ2-1; a stretch of 8 junction bases matches TRBD1. Its CDR3 holds 18 amino acids, cysteine through phenylalanine. Only the CDR3 portion is preserved as DNA: 54 bases, with reading frame beginning at the first base. Trimmed from V: 5 bases; trimmed from J: 9 bases; junction bases lacking a gene match: 21. According to the germline V gene, CDR1 reads MDHEN and CDR2 reads SYDVKM.